The 17 T cell receptor beta chains below come from one sample, sequenced in a study of T-cell reconstitution after alpha-beta-depleted transplantation in children. Construction of the TCRbeta library involved unique molecular identifiers. TCRdb recomputed calls from the PCR reads with MiXCR, one row per CDR3 protein. There are under 750,000 distinct CDR3 sequences in the sample; under 30% occur only once, and about 14% lies in the top ten. The sequences come from PBMCs, mostly from graft donor cells, collected 360 days after TCRalphabeta/CD19-depleted stem cell transplant. These receptor sequences come from a boy under two years old who had a stem cell transplant for acute myeloid leukemia, so the T cells may come from the graft donor.

This clonotype was detected many times. V gene TRBV12-3 or TRBV12-4 combines with J gene TRBJ1-5; possible D gene TRBD1, 5 bases. The CDR3 totals 13 residues. V was pared by 8 bases and J by 6 bases, with 14 bases between. CDR3: CASQEGDGQPQHF. In DNA, the CDR3 is TGTGCCAGCCAGGAAGGGGACGGTCAGCCCCAGCATTTT.

This clonotype was recorded many times. V usage is TRBV29-1 and J usage is TRBJ1-1; D unclear. The CDR3 length is 11 residues. Looked up from germline, CDR1 is SQVTM and CDR2 is ANQGSEA. Trimming removed 5 bases from V and 1 base from J, with 5 bases in between. Here the CDR3 DNA reads TGCAGCGTTCCGGGGAACACTGAAGCTTTCTTT. Amino acid sequence: CSVPGNTEAFF.

This clonotype has just a few counts. The V and J genes are TRBV12-3 or TRBV12-4 and TRBJ2-3, with D possibly being TRBD1 or TRBD2 (5 bases each). Trimming removed 3 bases at V and 4 bases at J, with 17 bases between. This CDR3 has 16 amino acids. The CDR3 reads CASSFLSGMGADTQYF. CDR3 in DNA: TGTGCCAGCAGTTTTTTGTCAGGGATGGGGGCAGATACGCAGTATTTT.

This rearrangement joins TRBV5-6 to TRBJ2-1, with D unresolved. With 2 bases removed from V and 10 bases from J, the gap between germline ends came to 7 bases. The CDR3 has 11 residues. Germline CDR1 and CDR2: SGHDT and YYEEEE. In nucleotides, the CDR3 is TGTGCCAGCAGCTTAAGTCTCGAGCAGTTCTTC. Translation: CASSLSLEQFF. Filled out from reference TRBV5-6 and TRBJ2-1, the complete variable domain reads DAGVTQSPTHLIKTRGQQVTLRCSPKSGHDTVSWYQQALGQGPQFIFQYYEEEERQRGNFPDRFSGHQFPNYSSELNVNALLLGDSALYLCASSLSLEQFFGPGTRLTVL.

CDR3 in amino acids: CASILRGGGGRETQYF. The CDR3, as DNA: TGTGCCAGCATCCTACGGGGGGGCGGGGGCAGGGAGACCCAGTACTTC. The chain carries TRBV6-1 and TRBJ2-5, with 8 bases lining up with TRBD2. The germline V gene has CDR1 MNHNS and CDR2 SASEGT. The CDR3 spans 16 residues. J gave up 5 bases and V 7 bases, and 15 bases lay outside the gene matches.

The chain combines TRBV12-5 with TRBJ2-7; 7 nucleotides match TRBD1. The CDR3 is 16 residues long. Germline V gene data show CDR1 as LGHNT and CDR2 as FRNRAP. Trimming took 7 bases from V and 1 from J; bases not matched to a gene: 13. This CDR3 reads CASATETGIPSYEQYF. In DNA form, the CDR3 reads TGTGCTAGTGCCACCGAGACAGGGATTCCTTCCTACGAGCAGTACTTC.

This clonotype has more than one count but fewer than ten. The genes are TRBV20-1 and TRBJ1-4; tentative D call: TRBD1 (6 bases). From germline, CDR1 is DFQATT and CDR2 SNEGSKA (reference sequence). The V and J ends lost 4 bases and 5 bases respectively, with 17 bases between them. The CDR3 is 15 amino acids. The CDR3 sequence is CSATTSWGPNEKLFF. The DNA for the CDR3 is TGCAGTGCTACCACCTCTTGGGGGCCCAATGAAAAACTGTTTTTT.

The chain carries TRBV20-1 and TRBJ2-5, with 7 bases aligning to TRBD2. The CDR3 contains 13 residues. Looked up from germline, CDR1 is DFQATT and CDR2 is SNEGSKA (reference sequence). J was trimmed by 2 bases and V by 5 bases; bases with no gene match: 5. This CDR3 reads CSALSSGQETQYF. CDR3 DNA sequence: TGCAGTGCTCTATCTAGCGGTCAAGAGACCCAGTACTTC.

This clonotype was counted many times. The chain joins TRBV12-3 or TRBV12-4 to TRBJ1-5, with 7 positions matching TRBD1. The CDR3 has 12 amino acids. After removal of 5 bases from V and 6 bases from J, the junction contained 1 base not matched to a gene. This CDR3 is CASSDRVQPQHF. The CDR3 nucleotides read TGTGCCAGCAGTGACAGGGTTCAGCCCCAGCATTTT.

The chain is built from TRBV20-1 and TRBJ2-7; D is undetermined. V lost 3 bases and J 3 bases, leaving 12 bases between the germline ends. This CDR3 is 13 amino acids long. Germline CDR1 is DFQATT and CDR2 is SNEGSKA (reference sequence). The CDR3 DNA sequence: TGCAGTGCTAGTAACCCGGAATACTACGAGCAGTACGTC. It encodes CSASNPEYYEQYV.

V gene TRBV6-1 combines with J gene TRBJ2-1, with a tentative D call TRBD2 (6 bases). The CDR3 is 16 amino acids. The germline CDR1 and CDR2 sequences are MNHNS and SASEGT. Deletions cut 3 bases from V and 7 bases from J, with 19 bases between. CDR3 amino acids: CASSDGGFPGLNEQFF. In DNA form, the CDR3 reads TGTGCCAGCAGTGATGGGGGGTTTCCGGGCCTTAATGAGCAGTTCTTC.

Here the CDR3 reads CASSEGAGTGELFF. The CDR3 DNA follows: TGCGCCAGCAGTGAGGGGGCGGGGACCGGGGAGCTGTTTTTT. The V call is TRBV10-1, the J call TRBJ2-2, with D possibly TRBD2 on 6 matching bases. This CDR3 is built from 14 residues. With 2 bases removed from V and 5 bases from J, the gap between germline ends came to 9 bases. Per the germline V gene, CDR1 is WNHNN and CDR2 is SYGVQD (reference sequence).

The rearrangement joins TRBV6-6 to TRBJ1-1; a possible D gene is TRBD1 (6 bases). Germline loops: CDR1 MNHNY, CDR2 SVGAGI (reference sequence). V was trimmed by 9 bases and J by 8 bases, leaving 19 bases between them. CDR3 size: 13 residues. CDR3: CASIKGTLFEAFF. The CDR3 region has the DNA TGTGCCAGTATTAAGGGGACACTTTTCGAAGCTTTCTTT.

At least ten counts were recorded for this clonotype. The genes are TRBV27 and TRBJ1-2; maybe TRBD1 (5 bases). V lost 5 bases to trimming and J lost 8 bases, with 18 bases between them. This CDR3 has 14 amino acids. Germline-derived CDR1 and CDR2 are MNHEY and SMNVEV (reference sequence). The chain's CDR3 is CASSPTEGRGGYTF. CDR3 coding DNA: TGTGCCAGCAGTCCTACGGAGGGACGCGGGGGCTACACCTTC.

This sequence joins TRBV3-1 and TRBJ2-1; D gene unclear. The ends were cut back, 1 base at V and 4 bases at J, with 5 bases in the middle. This CDR3 is 13 amino acids long. The V gene's germline CDR1 is LGHDT and CDR2 YNNKEL (reference sequence). CDR3 sequence: CASSQVSYNEQFF. In DNA, the CDR3 is TGTGCCAGCAGCCAAGTGTCGTACAATGAGCAGTTCTTC.

This clonotype was seen only a few times. The chain employs TRBV12-3 or TRBV12-4 and TRBJ2-3; 8 nucleotides match TRBD2. V trimming: 5 bases; J trimming: 2 bases; junction bases outside the gene matches: 6. CDR3 size: 15 residues. CDR3 DNA sequence: TGTGCCAGCAGTCTACAAGCGGGGGCCACAGATACGCAGTATTTT. Translated: CASSLQAGATDTQYF.

This clonotype has at least ten counts. The rearrangement links TRBV5-1 to TRBJ2-1; 9 bases map to TRBD2. The CDR3 spans 16 residues. Trimming cost V 0 bases and J 5 bases; bases outside gene matches: 6. The germline CDR1 and CDR2 sequences are SGHRS and YFSETQ. The CDR3 DNA follows: TGCGCCAGCAGCTTGGCTGCAGCGGGGGGCCACAATGAGCAGTTCTTC. It codes for CASSLAAAGGHNEQFF.